There are many counts of the clone carrying this T cell receptor beta chain. Its antigen is unknown. TCRdb recomputed calls from the 5' RACE reads with MiXCR, one row per CDR3 protein. Among about 320,000 distinct CDR3 sequences, 3.5% to 4.5% were seen once, and the ten largest hold approximately 19%. The data belong to a study of T cells after yellow fever vaccination. The CDR3 has 15 amino acids. V lost 0 bases and J 2 bases, leaving 10 bases between the germline ends. In germline, CDR1 is LNHNV, CDR2 YYDKDF (reference sequence). The study, taken as a whole, reports: Once the booster was given, most primary-vaccination clones reappeared, at around 96% for CD4 and roughly 91% for CD8. Compared with primary, the secondary response was weaker and peaked at day 5, not 15.

The receptor's source is a man aged 18 to 30 who received the YFV17D yellow fever vaccine. This chain joins TRBV15 and TRBJ2-5, with D uncertain. The sample in question was PBMCs, obtained 15 days after the yellow fever booster vaccination. CDR3 loop: CATSRDHWGQETQYF. The CDR3 DNA is TGTGCCACCAGCAGAGATCACTGGGGTCAAGAGACCCAGTACTTC.